This TCR beta chain was recorded in a study of OX40 agonist ivuxolimab in advanced cancers. Notes on the research overall: Ivuxolimab, which targeted the costimulatory receptor OX40 (CD134), was an agonistic, fully human IgG2 monoclonal antibody. Of the roughly 52 dose-escalation patients, hepatocellular carcinoma was present in approximately 20, melanoma in around 15, renal cell carcinoma in 9 and head and neck cancer in 9. The dose-escalation cohort was 82.7% male with a mean age of about 65 years, ranging from roughly 20 to 80. Partial responses were achieved by three dose-escalation patients, of whom one had hepatocellular carcinoma and two had cutaneous melanoma. Intravenous ivuxolimab was administered to patients every 2 weeks at six dose levels: 0.01, 0.1, 0.3, 1.5, 3 and 10 mg/kg. Prior anti-PD-1, anti-PD-L1 or anti-CTLA-4 therapy was permitted, and 30% to 45% of dose-escalation patients had received checkpoint inhibitors. The paper reports the monotherapy dose-escalation portion (N of about 52 patients) of the phase I ivuxolimab trial. The point of sequencing TCRbeta in the periphery was to test whether ivuxolimab changed TCR sequence diversity and drove clonal T-cell expansion.

From the germline V gene, CDR1 is SGHRS and CDR2 is YFSETQ. V and J lose 6 bases and 4 bases, and a span of 23 bases separates them. There are 16 amino acids in the CDR3, from cysteine to phenylalanine inclusive. Kept here is only the CDR3 DNA, which spans 48 bases and is read in frame from base 1. Patients with a history of autoimmune disease or receiving systemic immunosuppression were excluded from the trial. Peripheral blood for TCR sequencing was collected from all dose cohorts at baseline, on cycle 4 day 1, and on cycle 7 day 1. The samples were drawn from a first-in-human, open-label, multicenter phase I dose-escalation trial of ivuxolimab. Adults with locally advanced or metastatic melanoma, renal cell carcinoma, hepatocellular carcinoma or head and neck squamous cell carcinoma were enrolled in the trial. Before TCR sequencing, CD4+ and CD8+ T cells were separately sorted from peripheral blood.

To sequence the TCRbeta CDR3 region, genomic DNA was isolated from the sorted cells. The immunoSEQ Assay was used for sequencing of TCRbeta CDR3 regions. TCRdb took over this immuneACCESS table, retaining in-frame rearrangements with V and J assigned. Such tables are incomplete; in checked studies, under half of the missing clones stem from an unresolved V gene, and the remainder is unexplained. This sample comprises around 70,000 clones, 89% of them detected only once. The ten top clones hold roughly an eighth of the sample. Comments on this clone: It lacks a known antigen. The sample holds no much larger clone one base away, and base qualities are not on file.

The study at large found these results: Low levels of normalized T-cell clonal expansion were also seen in some patients who did not respond. In partial responders in the 0.1-3.0 mg/kg groups, normalized peripheral clonal expansion was found to be among the lowest, especially among CD8+ T cells. At doses of 0.1 to 3.0 mg/kg, clonal expansion of both CD4+ and CD8+ T cells in blood was seen between baseline and week 6. On average, CD8+ T cells showed more expanded clones than CD4+ T cells after ivuxolimab. Antigen specificity was not determined for the clonally expanded peripheral T cells.

This TCR was sampled from an adult with an advanced solid tumor such as melanoma, head and neck, liver or kidney cancer. Sequencing used CD4+ or CD8+ T cells sorted from blood, obtained in a trial of the OX40 agonist ivuxolimab. The chain was built from TRBV5-1 and TRBJ2-7; the D gene is unclear. The CDR3 here reads CASTSTGSLSPYEQYF. The DNA is as follows: TGCGCCAGCACCTCCACCGGGTCACTATCTCCTTACGAGCAGTACTTC.